This T cell receptor (beta chain) was observed in a study of blood T cell repertoires in COVID-19. The CDR3 contains 15 residues. CDR1 is SGHVS, CDR2 FNYEAQ, per germline. V shed 3 bases and J shed 5 bases, with 13 bases lying between them. Profiled with immunoSEQ multiplex PCR; TCRdb holds only in-frame clones, not every one. The sample shows about 60,000 clones, around 80% of them seen only once. The sequencing input was peripheral blood. The chain joins TRBV7-6 to TRBJ2-2, with D maybe TRBD2 (6 bases). The TCR was taken from a human donor in a cohort sampled during active COVID-19. The CDR3, as DNA: TGTGCCAGCAGCTTGGGACTCACATCGACCGGGGAGCTGTTTTTT. Protein product: CASSLGLTSTGELFF.